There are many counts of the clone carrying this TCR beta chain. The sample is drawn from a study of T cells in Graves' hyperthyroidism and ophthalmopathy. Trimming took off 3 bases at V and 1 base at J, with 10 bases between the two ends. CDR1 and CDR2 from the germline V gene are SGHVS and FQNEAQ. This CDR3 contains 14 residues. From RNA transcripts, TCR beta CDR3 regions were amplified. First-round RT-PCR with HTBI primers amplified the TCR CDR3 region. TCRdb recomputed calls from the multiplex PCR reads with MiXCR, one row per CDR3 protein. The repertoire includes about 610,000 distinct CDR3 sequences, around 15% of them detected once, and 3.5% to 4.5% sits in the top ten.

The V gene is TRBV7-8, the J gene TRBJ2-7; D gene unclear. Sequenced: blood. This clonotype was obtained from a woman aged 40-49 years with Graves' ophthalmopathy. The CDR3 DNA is TGTGCCAGCAGCTTGTATGAAGTGTCCTACGAGCAGTACTTC. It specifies CASSLYEVSYEQYF.